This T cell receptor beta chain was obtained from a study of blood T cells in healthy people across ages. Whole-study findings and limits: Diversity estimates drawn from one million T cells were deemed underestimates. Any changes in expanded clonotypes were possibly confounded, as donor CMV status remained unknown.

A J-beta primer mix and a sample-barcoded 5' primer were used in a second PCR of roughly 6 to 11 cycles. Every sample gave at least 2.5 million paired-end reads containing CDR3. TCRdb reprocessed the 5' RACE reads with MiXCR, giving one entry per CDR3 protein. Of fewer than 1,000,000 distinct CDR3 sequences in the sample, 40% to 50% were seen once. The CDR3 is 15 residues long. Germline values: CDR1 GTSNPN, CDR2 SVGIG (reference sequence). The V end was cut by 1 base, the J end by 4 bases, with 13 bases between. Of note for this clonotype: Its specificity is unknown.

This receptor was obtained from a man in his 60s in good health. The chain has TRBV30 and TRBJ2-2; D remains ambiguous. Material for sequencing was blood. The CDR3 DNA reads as TGTGCCTGGAGTGAGGGATTCACGGGCACCGGGGAGCTGTTTTTT. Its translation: CAWSEGFTGTGELFF.